Listed below are T cell receptor beta chains from one sample, sequenced in a study of T-cell memory formation after mild COVID-19. In TCRdb, the 5' RACE reads were re-called with MiXCR into one record per CDR3 protein. The repertoire has approximately 250,000 distinct CDR3 sequences, about 16% of them found once; the top ten carry around 2.2%. What was sequenced was PBMCs or a T cell subset sorted from them (not recorded which). All receptors come from an adult woman who had mild COVID-19 (a few samples of this study predate the infection). Cell type and time point are not known. Each CDR3 is given with its conserved first and last residue. The order of the fields is V gene, J gene, clone size, CDR3 length, D gene, CDR3 DNA, CDR3 protein. The D gene is left open where the match is weak. Clone sizes are given selectively: once, few, many, or a class where the clone is expanded.

TRBV9	TRBJ1-4	many	15	NA	TGTGCCAGCAGCTCCACCCCGGACAGTGGTGAAAAACTGTTTTTT	CASSSTPDSGEKLFF
TRBV12-3/TRBV12-4	TRBJ1-5	NA	13	NA	TGTGCCAGCAGCCCCTTGATTAATCAGCCCCAGCATTTT	CASSPLINQPQHF
TRBV12-3/TRBV12-4	TRBJ1-2	few	15	TRBD1	TGTGCCAGCAGTTTGGCCCCGGGACAGGGGTCTGGCTACACCTTC	CASSLAPGQGSGYTF
TRBV6-5	TRBJ2-1	few	16	NA	TGTGCCAGCAGTTACTCGGGACTTCCCCGTTCCAATGAGCAGTTCTTC	CASSYSGLPRSNEQFF
TRBV24-1	TRBJ2-5	few	15	NA	TGTGCCACCAGTGTCGGCGGCTCGGGTTTAGAGACCCAGTACTTC	CATSVGGSGLETQYF
TRBV20-1	TRBJ2-1	few	14	NA	TGCAGTGCTGATGGAGATCGCTCCTACAATGAGCAGTTCTTC	CSADGDRSYNEQFF
TRBV5-1	TRBJ2-2	many	15	NA	TGCGCCAGCAGCTTGTGGGACCCTACCGAAGGGGAGCTGTTTTTT	CASSLWDPTEGELFF
TRBV30	TRBJ2-1	few	14	TRBD2	TGTGCCTGGAGTTCAACCGGGACTACATTTAGGCAGTTCTTC	CAWSSTGTTFRQFF
TRBV5-1	TRBJ1-2	few	14	NA	TGCGCCAGCAGCACCGGTCCCGGCGACTATGGCTACACCTTC	CASSTGPGDYGYTF
TRBV5-1	TRBJ2-3	few	14	TRBD2	TGCGCCAGCACCCCGGGAGGGGGGGCAGATACGCAGTATTTT	CASTPGGGADTQYF